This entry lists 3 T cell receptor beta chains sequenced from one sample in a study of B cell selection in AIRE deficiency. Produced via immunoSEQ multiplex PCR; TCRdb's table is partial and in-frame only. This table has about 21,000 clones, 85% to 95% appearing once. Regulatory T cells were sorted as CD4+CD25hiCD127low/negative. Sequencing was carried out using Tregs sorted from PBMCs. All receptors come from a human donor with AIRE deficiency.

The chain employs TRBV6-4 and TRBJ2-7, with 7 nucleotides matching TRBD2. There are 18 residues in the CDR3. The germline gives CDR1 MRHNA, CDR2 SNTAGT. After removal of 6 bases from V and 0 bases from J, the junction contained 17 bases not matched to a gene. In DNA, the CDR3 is TGTGCCAGCAGGCCCGGTGGGCTAGCGGAGGTTAGCTCCTACGAGCAGTACTTC. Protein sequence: CASRPGGLAEVSSYEQYF.

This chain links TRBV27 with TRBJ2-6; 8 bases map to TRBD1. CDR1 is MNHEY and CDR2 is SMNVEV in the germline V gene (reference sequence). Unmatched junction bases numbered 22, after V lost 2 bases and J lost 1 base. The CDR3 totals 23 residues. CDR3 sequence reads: CASSLRPVLGLGQGISGANVLTF. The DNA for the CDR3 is TGTGCCAGCAGTTTAAGGCCCGTGTTAGGCCTTGGACAGGGTATTTCTGGGGCCAACGTCCTGACTTTC.

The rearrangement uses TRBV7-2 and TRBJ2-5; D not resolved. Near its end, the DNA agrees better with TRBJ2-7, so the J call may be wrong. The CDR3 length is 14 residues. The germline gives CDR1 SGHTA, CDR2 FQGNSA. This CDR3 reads CASSQVVFRHEQYF. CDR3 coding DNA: TGTGCCAGCAGCCAGGTAGTCTTCCGCCACGAGCAGTACTTC.